This record covers a single T cell receptor (beta chain). Its antigen is as yet unknown. This record comes from a study of radiation and T cells in renal cell carcinoma. Study details: Nephrectomy followed 15 Gy stereotactic body radiation by 4 weeks.

Profiled with immunoSEQ multiplex PCR; TCRdb holds only in-frame clones, not every one. The sample shows some 100,000 clones, 70% to 85% of them seen only once. J was trimmed by 2 bases and V by 7 bases; bases with no gene match: 19. This CDR3 has 18 amino acids. Germline CDR1 reads SGHRS; CDR2 reads YFSETQ. Time point indicated: baseline pretreatment blood. As to treatment: 15 Gy SBRT to primary tumor, nephrectomy 4 weeks later. Broader study findings: Baseline intratumoral clonotype presence is unknown without pretreatment biopsies. Top tumor clonotypes rose in blood 2 weeks post-radiation, then contracted.

This rearrangement joins TRBV5-1 to TRBJ2-7; 9 nucleotides line up with TRBD1. The TCR was taken from a man between 60 and 70 years old with renal cell carcinoma. The source was blood, collected from a patient whose treatment included radiotherapy and nephrectomy. The CDR3 spells CASFTNFPGQGIPYEQYF. The CDR3 nucleotides read TGCGCCAGCTTTACGAATTTCCCGGGACAGGGAATTCCCTACGAGCAGTACTTC.